This T cell receptor beta chain was found in a study of persistence of HIV-infected CD4 T cells. The immunoSEQ assay was version 4, run in survey mode. Profiled with immunoSEQ multiplex PCR; TCRdb holds only in-frame clones, not every one. The sample includes under 55,000 clones, less than 90% of them seen just once. Study-level points and caveats: TCR oligoclonality correlated with proviral oligoclonality in the same sorted populations.

Cells were stimulated nonspecifically with anti-CD3/anti-CD28 magnetic beads. Sorting selected CD4+ T cells upregulating both CD40 ligand and CD69. Suppressive ART was started during chronic HIV-1 infection in these adults. Before stimulation, PBMCs underwent CD8+ T cell depletion. In this sample, this clone turned up once. The target antigen is unknown. Germline CDR1 MNHEY, CDR2 SVGAGI. Trimming removed 6 bases from V and 0 bases from J, with 11 bases in between. CDR3 size: 14 residues. The chain recombines TRBV6-5 with TRBJ1-1; D gene ambiguous. The receptor's source is an adult woman with HIV who was CMV-seropositive. Sequenced material: CD4+ T cells sorted from PBMCs after 18-hour stimulation, taken from a patient who received antiretroviral therapy. The CDR3, as DNA: TGTGCCAGCAGCGCCGGACGGATGAACACTGAAGCTTTCTTT. Translation gives CASSAGRMNTEAFF.